The clone carrying this TCR beta chain appeared once. In the authors' methods: Junction-only sequences produced by ImmunoSEQ had no quality scores, so filtering differed. The table came from immunoSEQ multiplex PCR; TCRdb's copy has only in-frame clones and leaves some out. That table is the source of V, J and clone size, and D and trimming were worked out from the DNA. This sample has around 510,000 clones, with around 76% found just once. The record originates from a study of shared clonotypes between healthy human individuals. This CDR3 comprises 15 residues. The ends lost 4 bases at V and 6 bases at J; junction bases unmatched: 9. From germline, CDR1 is ENHRY and CDR2 SYGVKD.

This sequence joins TRBV10-3 and TRBJ2-1, with 7 bases that match TRBD1. Input material: PBMCs. The source of this sequence is a woman aged 40 to 55 in good health. Some clones in this sample may be carry-over from other donors' samples. In DNA, the CDR3 is TGTGCCATCAGTGCAAGGGGGCAGCCAGGCAATGAGCAGTTCTTC. Amino acid sequence: CAISARGQPGNEQFF.